This T cell receptor beta chain was identified in a study of metastatic and nonmetastatic thyroid tumors. Across the study: Repertoire comparison spanned blood and tumor or nodule tissue of malignant and benign thyroid patients.

Whole-study findings and limits: Malignant thyroid tumors reportedly had TCR beta diversity that was significantly higher than in benign nodules, in blood and tumor.

Source study methods: Using the CDR3 differences seen across clinicopathological groups, the authors built a distant-metastasis classifier for papillary thyroid cancer, which was meant to discriminate distant-metastatic patients. TCRdb ran MiXCR on the PCR reads. TCRdb, not the authors, supplied the V and J calls. The sample comprises some 23,000 clones, approximately 25% of which are singletons, and 5% to 7% rests with the top ten. About this clone itself: Its specificity is unknown.

All patients reached thyroid surgery having received no treatment beforehand. The CDR3 spans 13 residues. From germline, CDR1 is MNHEY and CDR2 SMNVEV (reference sequence). V trimming: 5 bases; J trimming: 7 bases; junction bases outside the gene matches: 6. The rearrangement links TRBV27 to TRBJ2-7; 9 bases are shared with TRBD1. Source material: tumor tissue. The sequence was collected from a female donor with papillary thyroid cancer or a benign thyroid nodule (not recorded which). Some clones in this sample may be carry-over from other donors' samples. CDR3 loop: CASSAGTGREQYF. The CDR3, as DNA: TGTGCCAGCAGTGCGGGGACAGGGCGTGAGCAGTACTTC.